Shown below are 15 T cell receptor beta chains from a single sample sequenced in a study of T cells after yellow fever vaccination. MiXCR was run by TCRdb on the 5' RACE reads, yielding one entry per CDR3 protein. The repertoire holds about 400,000 distinct CDR3 sequences, roughly 10% seen once, with around 20% in the top ten. The material was PBMCs, obtained on the day of the first yellow fever vaccination. The receptor source for this set is a man younger than 35 who received the YFV17D yellow fever vaccine.

The J gene is TRBJ2-7, the V gene TRBV5-1, with D possibly being TRBD1 (5 bases). CDR1 SGHRS and CDR2 YFSETQ come from the germline V gene. The CDR3 totals 14 residues. V lost 0 bases to trimming and J lost 3 bases, with 10 bases between them. The CDR3 bases are TGCGCCAGCAGCTTGGAGGGGCAGGGCTACGAGCAGTACTTC. This codes for CASSLEGQGYEQYF. The variable domain in full, with the rest retrieved from reference TRBV5-1 and TRBJ2-7, is KAGVTQTPRYLIKTRGQQVTLSCSPISGHRSVSWYQQTPGQGLQFLFEYFSETQRNKGNFPGRFSGRQFSNSRSEMNVSTLELGDSALYLCASSLEGQGYEQYFGPGTRLTVT.

This clonotype was counted ten times or more. The V call is TRBV6-2 or TRBV6-3, the J call TRBJ1-5; 10 bases match TRBD1. Germline CDR1 and CDR2: MNHEY and SVGEGT. The CDR3 covers 15 residues. J lost 5 bases, V lost 2 bases, and 3 bases had no gene match. CDR3 protein: CASSYGGTGDQPQHF. The CDR3 region has the DNA TGTGCCAGCAGTTACGGGGGGACAGGGGATCAGCCCCAGCATTTT.

This clonotype was observed a few times. This sequence joins TRBV7-9 and TRBJ2-2; 7 bases match TRBD2. J was trimmed by 9 bases and V by 5 bases; bases with no gene match: 3. The CDR3 is 12 residues long. Germline V gene data show CDR1 as SEHNR and CDR2 as FQNEAQ (reference sequence). The chain's CDR3 is CASSGGLRELFF. CDR3 bases: TGTGCCAGCAGCGGGGGACTACGGGAGCTGTTTTTT.

A few counts support this clonotype. The rearrangement uses TRBV7-9 and TRBJ2-7, with TRBD2 as a possible D gene (6 bases). Germline V CDR1 and CDR2: SEHNR, FQNEAQ (reference sequence). CDR3 length: 13 amino acids. Trimming cost V 5 bases and J 2 bases, with 10 bases left between them. The CDR3 protein is CASSLGRTYEQYV. In DNA form, the CDR3 reads TGTGCCAGCAGCCTGGGGAGGACCTACGAGCAGTACGTC.

This clonotype was detected only a few times. The genes are TRBV7-6 and TRBJ2-3; TRBD2 agrees at 7 bases. With 2 bases clipped from V and 2 bases from J, the junction kept 7 bases outside the gene matches. CDR3 length: 16 amino acids. Germline lookup yields CDR1 SGHVS and CDR2 FNYEAQ. The CDR3 DNA is TGTGCCAGCAGCTTAATTGGGGGGGGATTCACAGATACGCAGTATTTT. It encodes CASSLIGGGFTDTQYF.

This clonotype was detected ten times or more. The chain's CDR3 is CASSRGTTVNTIYF. CDR3 coding DNA: TGTGCCAGCAGCCGGGGGACTACGGTCAACACCATATATTTT. This chain joins TRBV12-3 or TRBV12-4 and TRBJ1-3; D possibly corresponds to TRBD1 (5 bases). The V end lost 6 bases, the J end lost 7 bases, and 16 bases lay between the germline ends. This CDR3 is 14 amino acids long.

This clonotype came up many times. The CDR3 sequence is CASSGTRTAGANVLTF. The CDR3 region has the DNA TGTGCCAGCAGTGGAACTAGGACTGCTGGGGCCAACGTCCTGACTTTC. The chain uses TRBV6-2 or TRBV6-3 and TRBJ2-6; maybe TRBD2 (5 bases). V lost 5 bases, J lost 2 bases, and 13 bases lay in between. Germline V gene sequence: CDR1 MNHEY, CDR2 SVGEGT. The CDR3 is 16 residues long.

The chain carries TRBV28 and TRBJ2-3; D is unclear. The CDR3 runs 14 residues. Trimming pared 7 bases from V and 3 bases from J, leaving 14 bases between. Germline loops: CDR1 MDHEN, CDR2 SYDVKM. Here the CDR3 reads CASTPGQPTDTQYF. CDR3 bases: TGTGCCAGCACCCCGGGTCAGCCGACAGATACGCAGTATTTT.

The V and J genes are TRBV21-1 and TRBJ2-5; the table's D call, TRBD1, has no DNA check behind it. TRBV21-1 is described as a pseudogene. There are 15 residues in the CDR3. CDR3 residues: CASSNHNRGQETQYF. CDR3 DNA: TGTGCCAGCAGCAACCATAACAGGGGGCAAGAGACCCAGTACTTC.

This clonotype turned up a few times. The chain joins TRBV28 to TRBJ2-7, with a weak D call TRBD2 (5 bases). The CDR3 is 14 residues long. From germline, CDR1 is MDHEN and CDR2 SYDVKM. V lost 8 bases, J lost 3 bases, and 17 bases lay in between. The CDR3 nucleotides are TGTGCCAGCGGCCCGGGTAGGGAGAACTACGAGCAGTACGTC. This sequence encodes CASGPGRENYEQYV.

This clonotype was found a few times. The chain is built from TRBV4-1 and TRBJ2-2; TRBD1 might be the D (6 bases). Looked up from germline, CDR1 is MGHRA and CDR2 is YSYEKL. The CDR3 contains 17 residues. Deletions cut 2 bases from V and 3 bases from J, with 16 bases between. The CDR3 is CASSQITGYRDTGELFF. In DNA form, the CDR3 reads TGCGCCAGCAGCCAAATTACAGGGTATAGGGACACCGGGGAGCTGTTTTTT.

In its sample, this clonotype was seen many times. The rearrangement joins TRBV12-3 or TRBV12-4 to TRBJ2-5, with 10 bases lining up with TRBD2. Trimming removed 6 bases from V and 1 base from J; junction bases left unmatched: 5. This CDR3 has 15 residues. The CDR3 DNA reads TGTGCCAGCAGGCCTAGCGGGGGAACCCAAGAGACCCAGTACTTC. Translation: CASRPSGGTQETQYF.

The rearrangement joins TRBV4-2 to TRBJ1-1; D is unclear. Germline V gene lookup returns CDR1 LGHNA and CDR2 YNFKEQ. There are 13 residues in the CDR3. V gave up 0 bases and J gave up 8 bases, with 10 bases separating them. CDR3 DNA: TGTGCCAGCAGCCAAGAATCGAGTCCAGAAGCTTTCTTT. It specifies CASSQESSPEAFF.

There are a few counts of this clonotype. The chain is built from TRBV27 and TRBJ1-2; 7 bases fit TRBD1. This CDR3 region has 14 residues. Trimming at V came to 6 bases and at J to 3 bases, leaving 7 bases not matched to a gene. Germline CDR1 reads MNHEY; CDR2 reads SMNVEV (reference sequence). This CDR3 is CASRRQGIDYGYTF. The CDR3 nucleotides are TGTGCCAGCAGGAGACAGGGCATCGACTATGGCTACACCTTC.

The rearrangement uses TRBV5-4 and TRBJ1-1; D possibly corresponds to TRBD1 (6 bases). Trimming removed 4 bases from V and 1 base from J, with 14 bases in between. Germline-derived CDR1 and CDR2 are SGHNT and YYREEE (reference sequence). The CDR3 spans 15 residues. The CDR3: CASSTPGGGNTEAFF. The CDR3 coding sequence is TGTGCCAGCAGCACCCCGGGAGGGGGGAACACTGAAGCTTTCTTT.